Listed below are T cell receptor beta chains from one sample, sequenced in a study of T cell repertoires in cytomegalovirus infection. TCRdb used MiXCR to reprocess the reads, holding one entry per CDR3 protein. Among approximately 500,000 distinct CDR3 sequences, about 11% were seen once, and the ten largest hold 10%. Sample: PBMCs. All receptors derive from a human donor in good health (CMV status not recorded). Some clones in this sample may be carry-over from other donors' samples. Both conserved end residues are part of each CDR3. Each record gives: clone size, V gene, D gene, J gene, CDR3 protein, CDR3 DNA. The D gene is left open where the match is weak. Some rows have no size entry. The others give once, few or many, or a class for an expanded clone.

many,TRBV7-8,.,TRBJ2-5,CASSLSPTWETQYF,TGTGCCAGCAGCTTATCCCCGACCTGGGAGACCCAGTACTTC
.,TRBV19,.,TRBJ2-3,CASSIQTSTDTQYF,TGTGCCAGTAGTATACAGACTAGCACAGATACGCAGTATTTT
many,TRBV7-9,.,TRBJ2-7,CASSTARDSWYEQYF,TGTGCCAGCAGCACCGCACGAGACAGCTGGTACGAGCAGTACTTC
many,TRBV20-1,.,TRBJ1-1,CSAVEKGLNTEAFF,TGCAGTGCTGTAGAGAAGGGCTTGAACACTGAAGCTTTCTTT
many,TRBV11-2,.,TRBJ2-6,CASSPSYGTAGANVLTF,TGTGCCAGCAGTCCCAGCTACGGGACGGCTGGGGCCAACGTCCTGACTTTC
few,TRBV6-5,.,TRBJ2-7,CASRRISGSGYEQYF,TGTGCCAGCAGAAGAATTAGCGGCTCCGGCTACGAGCAGTACTTC
many,TRBV30,.,TRBJ1-2,CAWSGSGNYGYTF,TGTGCCTGGAGTGGAAGCGGGAACTATGGCTACACCTTC
.,TRBV10-3,.,TRBJ1-2,CAIKRDTSLSYTF,TGTGCCATCAAGAGGGACACCTCATTGAGCTACACCTTC
many,TRBV20-1,TRBD1,TRBJ2-3,CSASGDRPSTDTQYF,TGCAGTGCTAGCGGGGACAGACCTAGCACAGATACGCAGTATTTT
many,TRBV7-9,.,TRBJ1-2,CASSPTGRGGYTF,TGTGCCAGCAGTCCTACGGGTCGAGGTGGCTACACCTTC
.,TRBV7-6,.,TRBJ1-2,CASSGAYGYTF,TGTGCCAGCAGCGGAGCTTATGGCTACACCTTC
many,TRBV7-6,TRBD2,TRBJ2-5,CASSLLAGQETQYF,TGTGCCAGCAGCTTACTAGCGGGACAAGAGACCCAGTACTTC
few,TRBV6-4,.,TRBJ2-1,CASSDLMSGEQFF,TGTGCCAGCAGTGACCTCATGTCAGGCGAGCAGTTCTTC
.,TRBV7-9,TRBD2,TRBJ2-5,CASSPQILADQEIQYF,TGTGCCAGCAGCCCACAAATACTAGCGGACCAAGAGATCCAGTACTTC
many,TRBV20-1,.,TRBJ1-5,CSAPRDAGAAQPQHF,TGCAGTGCTCCGAGAGACGCAGGGGCGGCTCAGCCCCAGCATTTT
many,TRBV27,.,TRBJ2-4,CASSHQGYKNIQYF,TGTGCCAGCAGTCACCAGGGGTACAAAAACATTCAGTACTTC
many,TRBV4-1,TRBD1,TRBJ1-2,CASSQDGTGDVYGYTF,TGCGCCAGCAGCCAGGACGGGACAGGGGACGTCTATGGCTACACCTTC
many,TRBV7-2,TRBD2,TRBJ2-3,CASSSLAGAITDTQYF,TGTGCCAGCAGCTCTTTAGCGGGGGCGATCACAGATACGCAGTATTTT
many,TRBV5-1,.,TRBJ2-1,CASSPRVGASYNEQFF,TGCGCCAGCAGCCCCCGAGTGGGGGCCTCCTACAATGAGCAGTTCTTC